This TCR beta chain was identified in a study of blood T cell repertoires in COVID-19. Study-wide context: Whether acute or convalescent, the COVID-19 samples came from the United States, Italy and Spain. Sample material is recorded as cDNA or gDNA derived from T cells, B-cell-depleted T cells, or PBMCs.

In the authors' methods: By means of reference gene primer amplification, nucleated cell counts were estimated. Some clones are missing from TCRdb's copy, which holds only in-frame ones; the method was immunoSEQ multiplex PCR. That table is the source of V, J and clone size, and D and trimming were worked out from the DNA. This table has about 190,000 clones, roughly nine tenths appearing once. CDR3 length equals 15 residues. The germline gives CDR1 MNHEY, CDR2 SVGAGI. J gave up 0 bases and V 6 bases, and 7 bases lay outside the gene matches. The sequenced sample consisted of peripheral blood. This chain connects TRBV6-5 to TRBJ1-2; 7 bases match TRBD1. The TCR was taken from a man aged 30-40 years with acute or convalescent COVID-19. This CDR3 reads CASSRDSGTNYGYTF. Here the CDR3 DNA reads TGTGCCAGCAGCCGGGACAGCGGAACTAACTATGGCTACACCTTC.